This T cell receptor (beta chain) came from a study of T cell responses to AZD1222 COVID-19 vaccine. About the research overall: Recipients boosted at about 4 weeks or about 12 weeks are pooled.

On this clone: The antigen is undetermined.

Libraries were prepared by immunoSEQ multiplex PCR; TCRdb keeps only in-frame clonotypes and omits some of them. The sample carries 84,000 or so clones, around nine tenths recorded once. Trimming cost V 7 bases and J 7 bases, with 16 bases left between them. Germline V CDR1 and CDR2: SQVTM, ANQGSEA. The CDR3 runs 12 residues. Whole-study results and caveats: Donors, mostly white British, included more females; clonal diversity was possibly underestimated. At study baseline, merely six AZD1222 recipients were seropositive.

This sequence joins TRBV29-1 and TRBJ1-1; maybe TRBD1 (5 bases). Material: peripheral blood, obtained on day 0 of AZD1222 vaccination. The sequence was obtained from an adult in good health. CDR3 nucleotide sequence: TGCAGCGCTGGGAGGGGTAGGGGTGAAGCTTTCTTT. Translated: CSAGRGRGEAFF.